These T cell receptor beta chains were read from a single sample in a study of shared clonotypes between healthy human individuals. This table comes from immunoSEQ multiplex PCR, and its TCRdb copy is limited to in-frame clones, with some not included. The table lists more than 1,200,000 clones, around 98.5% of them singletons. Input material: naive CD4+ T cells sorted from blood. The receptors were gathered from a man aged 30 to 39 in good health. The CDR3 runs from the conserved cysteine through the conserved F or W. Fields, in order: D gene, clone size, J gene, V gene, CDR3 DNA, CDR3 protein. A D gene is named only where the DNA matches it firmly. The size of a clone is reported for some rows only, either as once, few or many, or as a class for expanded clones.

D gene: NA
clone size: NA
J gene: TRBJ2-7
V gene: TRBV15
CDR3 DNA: TGTGCCACCAGCAGAGCCAAGGAGGTCTACGAGCAGTACTTC
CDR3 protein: CATSRAKEVYEQYF

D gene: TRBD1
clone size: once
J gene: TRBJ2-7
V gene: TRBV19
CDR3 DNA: TGTGCCAGTAGTACCTGGGACAGCTACGAGCAGTACTTC
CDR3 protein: CASSTWDSYEQYF

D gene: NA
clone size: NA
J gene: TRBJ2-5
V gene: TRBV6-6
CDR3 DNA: TGTGCCAGCAGTTACGGGAGGGAGACCCAGTACTTC
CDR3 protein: CASSYGRETQYF

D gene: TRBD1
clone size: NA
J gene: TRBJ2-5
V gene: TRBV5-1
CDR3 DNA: TGCGCCAGCAGCTCGACGGGACAGGGGGCAGAGACCCAGTACTTC
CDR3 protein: CASSSTGQGAETQYF

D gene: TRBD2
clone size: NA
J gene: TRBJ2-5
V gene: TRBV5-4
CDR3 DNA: TGTGCCACTCGGAACCGGGAGGGGGAGACCCAGTACTTC
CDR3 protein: CATRNREGETQYF

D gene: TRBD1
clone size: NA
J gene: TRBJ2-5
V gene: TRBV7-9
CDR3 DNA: TGTGCCAGCAGCTTAACCGGGACAGGGGGCCGGGAGACCCAGTACTTC
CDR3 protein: CASSLTGTGGRETQYF

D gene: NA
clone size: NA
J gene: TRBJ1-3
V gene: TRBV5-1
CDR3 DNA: TGCGCCAGCAGCTTGGACACTCTTTCAGGCCTCTCTGGAAACACCATATATTTT
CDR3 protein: CASSLDTLSGLSGNTIYF

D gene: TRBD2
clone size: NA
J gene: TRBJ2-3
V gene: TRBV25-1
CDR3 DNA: TGTGCCAGCAGTGAAGGGCTAGCGGGGAGCACAGATACGCAGTATTTT
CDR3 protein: CASSEGLAGSTDTQYF

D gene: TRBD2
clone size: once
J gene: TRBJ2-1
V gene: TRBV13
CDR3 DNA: TGTGCCAGCAGCTTTAGCGGGAGGGCCGGCTACAATGAGCAGTTCTTC
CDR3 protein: CASSFSGRAGYNEQFF

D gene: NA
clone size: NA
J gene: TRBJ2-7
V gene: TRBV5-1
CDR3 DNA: TGCGCCAGCAGCTTGTCCAACCACGAGCAGTACTTC
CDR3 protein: CASSLSNHEQYF

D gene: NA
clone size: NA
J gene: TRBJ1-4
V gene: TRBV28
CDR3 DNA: TGTGCCAGCAGTTTAGTTGCTAGTGAAAAACTGTTTTTT
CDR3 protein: CASSLVASEKLFF

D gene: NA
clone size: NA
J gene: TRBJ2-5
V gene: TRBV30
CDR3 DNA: TGTGCCTGGAGTGCCGGAGTAGGAGAAGTCCAAGAGACCCAGTACTTC
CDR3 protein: CAWSAGVGEVQETQYF

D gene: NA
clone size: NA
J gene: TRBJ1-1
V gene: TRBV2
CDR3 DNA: TGTGCCAGCTGGGGAGGGAACACTGAAGCTTTCTTT
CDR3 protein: CASWGGNTEAFF

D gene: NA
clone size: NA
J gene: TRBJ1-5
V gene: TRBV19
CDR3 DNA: TGTGCCAGTAGCCCTTGGGCTGGTAGCAATCAGCCCCAGCATTTT
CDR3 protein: CASSPWAGSNQPQHF

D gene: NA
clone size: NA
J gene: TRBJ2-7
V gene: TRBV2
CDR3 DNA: TGTGCCAGCAGTGGGGGGCCCTCCTACGAGCAGTACTTC
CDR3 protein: CASSGGPSYEQYF

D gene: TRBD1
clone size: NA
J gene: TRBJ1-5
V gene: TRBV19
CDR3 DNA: TGTGCCAGTAGTATTCGAGGACAGGGGAGTCAGCCCCAGCATTTT
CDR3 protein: CASSIRGQGSQPQHF

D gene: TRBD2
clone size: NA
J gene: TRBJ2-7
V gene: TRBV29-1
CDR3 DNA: TGCAGCGTTGAGTTTTCGGGAGGGCCTGACGAGCAGTACTTC
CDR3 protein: CSVEFSGGPDEQYF

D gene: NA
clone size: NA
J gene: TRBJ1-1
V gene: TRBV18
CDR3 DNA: TGTGCCAGCTCATCATCAGGGAAGAACACTGAAGCTTTCTTT
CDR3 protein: CASSSSGKNTEAFF

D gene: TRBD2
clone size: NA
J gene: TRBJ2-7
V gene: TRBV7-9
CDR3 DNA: TGTGCCAGCAGCTTAGCTGAACTAGCGGGAATGGAGCAGTACTTC
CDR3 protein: CASSLAELAGMEQYF

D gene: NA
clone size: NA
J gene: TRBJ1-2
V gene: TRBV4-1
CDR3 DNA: TGCGCCAGCAGCCGGGAGCCCAACTATGGCTACACCTTC
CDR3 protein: CASSREPNYGYTF

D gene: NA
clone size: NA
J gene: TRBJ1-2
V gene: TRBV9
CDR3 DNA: TGTGCCAGCAGCCCGCTCGGGCAGCCTTTTGAGGGTGGCTACACCTTC
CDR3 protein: CASSPLGQPFEGGYTF

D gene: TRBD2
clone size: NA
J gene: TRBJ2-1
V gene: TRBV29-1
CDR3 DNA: TGCAGCGTCCCAAAAGCGGGAGCGGGCAATGAGCAGTTCTTC
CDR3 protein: CSVPKAGAGNEQFF